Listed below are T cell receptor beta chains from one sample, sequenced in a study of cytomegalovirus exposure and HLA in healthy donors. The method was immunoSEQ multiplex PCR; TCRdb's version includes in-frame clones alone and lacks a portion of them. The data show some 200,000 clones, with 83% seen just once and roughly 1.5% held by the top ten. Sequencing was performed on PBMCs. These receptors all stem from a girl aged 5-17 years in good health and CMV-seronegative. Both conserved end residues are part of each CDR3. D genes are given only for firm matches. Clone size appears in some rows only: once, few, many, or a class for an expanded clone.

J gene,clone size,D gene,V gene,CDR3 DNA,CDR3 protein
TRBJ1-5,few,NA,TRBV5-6,TGTGCCAGCAGCTTGGGACAGAACGGTCAGCCCCAGCATTTT,CASSLGQNGQPQHF
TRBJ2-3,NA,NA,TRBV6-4,TGTGCCAGCAGTGAGGACGGGGGATACACAGATACGCAGTATTTT,CASSEDGGYTDTQYF
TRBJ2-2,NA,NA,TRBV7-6,TGTGCCAGCAGCTCATCGACGGAGTGGGCCGGGGAGCTGTTTTTT,CASSSSTEWAGELFF
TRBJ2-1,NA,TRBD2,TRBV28,TGTGCCAGCAGTCCGCAACTAGCGGGAGACAATGAGCAGTTCTTC,CASSPQLAGDNEQFF
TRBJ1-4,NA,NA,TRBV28,TGTGCCAGCAGTTTCTCCAGGTACCTTAATGAAAAACTGTTTTTT,CASSFSRYLNEKLFF
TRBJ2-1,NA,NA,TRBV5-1,TGCGCCAGCAGCTTGGCCGGCGGGTCCTCCTACAATGAGCAGTTCTTC,CASSLAGGSSYNEQFF
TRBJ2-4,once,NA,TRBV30,TGTGCCTGGAGTGTAGGGGACATGATAGCCAAAAACATTCAGTACTTC,CAWSVGDMIAKNIQYF
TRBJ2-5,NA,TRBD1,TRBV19,TGTGCCAGTAGCCGCGAACGACAGGGGCCCAGGACCCAGTACTTC,CASSRERQGPRTQYF
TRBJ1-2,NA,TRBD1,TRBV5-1,TGCGCCAGCAGCTTTACCCTAGGGACAGGGGGCTCAGACTATGGCTACACCTTC,CASSFTLGTGGSDYGYTF
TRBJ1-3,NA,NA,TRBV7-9,TGTGCCAGCAGCCCTCCGGGGTGGGACTCCCGGGGAAACACCATATATTTT,CASSPPGWDSRGNTIYF
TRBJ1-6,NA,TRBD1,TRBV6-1,TGTGCCAGCAGCACTCGACAGGGCACCAATTCACCCCTCCACTTT,CASSTRQGTNSPLHF
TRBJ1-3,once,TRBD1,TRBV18,TGTGCCAGCTCACCATTAAACCACTTAGGACAGGACTCTGGAAACACCATATATTTT,CASSPLNHLGQDSGNTIYF
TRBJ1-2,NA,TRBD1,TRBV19,TGTGCCAGTAGAATCGGTGGGACAGGGGCCTCTCACTATGGCTACACCTTC,CASRIGGTGASHYGYTF
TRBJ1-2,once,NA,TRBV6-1,TGTGCCAGCAGTGATAGAGGGACACCTAACTATGGCTACACCTTC,CASSDRGTPNYGYTF
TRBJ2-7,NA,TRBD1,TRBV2,TGTGCCAGCAGTGAGGGCCAGGGGGCAGGCGAGCAGTACTTC,CASSEGQGAGEQYF
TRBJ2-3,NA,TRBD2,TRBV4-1,TGCGCCAGCAGCCAAGATCCTTTAGCGGGAGGGCCCGATACGCAGTATTTT,CASSQDPLAGGPDTQYF
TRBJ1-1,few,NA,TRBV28,TGTGCCAGCAGTTTAACAGGGACCTACACTGAAGCTTTCTTT,CASSLTGTYTEAFF
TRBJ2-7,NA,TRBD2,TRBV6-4,TGTGCCAGCATCCCGGGGGGATTCGCCTACGAGCAGTACTTC,CASIPGGFAYEQYF
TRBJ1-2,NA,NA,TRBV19,TGTGCCAGTACTGCCTCCTCAGGGGTGTTGTATGGCTACACCTTC,CASTASSGVLYGYTF
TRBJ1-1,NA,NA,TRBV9,TGTGCCAGCAGTTCTAGCCGCGCAGGGGTGAACACTGAAGCTTTCTTT,CASSSSRAGVNTEAFF
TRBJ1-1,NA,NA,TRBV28,TGTGCCAGCAGTTTGGAGGGCGGCACTGAAGCTTTCTTT,CASSLEGGTEAFF
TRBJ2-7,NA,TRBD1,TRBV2,TGTGCCAGCAGTGAGAGGACAGGGGTCGACGAGCAGTACTTC,CASSERTGVDEQYF
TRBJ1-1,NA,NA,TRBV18,TGTGCCAGCTCACCACCATTAGGACTGACGTACCCTGAAGCTTTCTTT,CASSPPLGLTYPEAFF
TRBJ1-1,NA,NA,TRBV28,TGTGCAGTACGTGGGAGGGGTTCGCCGATTATTGGAGCTTTCTTT,CAVRGRGSPIIGAFF
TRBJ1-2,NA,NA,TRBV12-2,TGTGCAAGTCGTAGAAGACAGGGGCCTCAGGCGTACTATGGCTACACCTTC,CASRRRQGPQAYYGYTF
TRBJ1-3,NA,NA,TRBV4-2,TGTGCCAGCAGCCAAGAAGTAACAGCCTCTGGAAACACCATATATTTT,CASSQEVTASGNTIYF
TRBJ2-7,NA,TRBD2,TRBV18,TGTGCCAGCTCGCTCGGGACTAGCGGGAGCTACGAGCAGTACTTC,CASSLGTSGSYEQYF
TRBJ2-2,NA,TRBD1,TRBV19,TGTGCCAGTAGACAGACAGGGGATCTGACCGGGGAGCTGTTTTTT,CASRQTGDLTGELFF
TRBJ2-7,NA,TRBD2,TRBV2,TGTGCCAGCATTGGCGGGAGTTCCTACGAGCAGTACTTC,CASIGGSSYEQYF
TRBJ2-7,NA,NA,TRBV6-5,TGTGCCAGCAGTTACTCGAGCTCAGGCCCCTACGAGCAGTACTTC,CASSYSSSGPYEQYF
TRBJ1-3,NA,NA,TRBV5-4,TGTGCCAGCAGCCTATCGATAAGCTCTGGAAACACCATATATTTT,CASSLSISSGNTIYF
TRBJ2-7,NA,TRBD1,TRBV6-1,TGTGCCAGCAGTCCACAGGGGTCCCTGCCATACGAGCAGTACTTC,CASSPQGSLPYEQYF
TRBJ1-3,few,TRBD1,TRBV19,TGTGCCAGTAGTATCCGTCACGGACAGGACACCATATATTTT,CASSIRHGQDTIYF
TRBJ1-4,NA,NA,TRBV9,TGTGCCAGCAGCGTAAGGCCAGGGATAAAAGAAAAACTGTTTTTT,CASSVRPGIKEKLFF
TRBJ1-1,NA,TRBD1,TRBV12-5,TGTGCTAGTGGCTGGGGGACAGGGGGTTACACTGAAGCTTTCTTT,CASGWGTGGYTEAFF
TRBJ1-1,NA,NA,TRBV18,TGTGCCAGCTCACCATCAGTGGCAAGGAACACTGAAGCTTTCTTT,CASSPSVARNTEAFF
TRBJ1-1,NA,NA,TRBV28,TGTGCCAGCAAAGGATCCCGGGCTGAAGCTTTCTTT,CASKGSRAEAFF
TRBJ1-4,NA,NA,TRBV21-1,TGTGCCATCAACAGAGAAAAACTGTTTTTT,CAINREKLFF
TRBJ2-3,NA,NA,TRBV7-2,TGTGCCAGCAGCCCTACTGGGGGCACCACAGATACGCAGTATTTT,CASSPTGGTTDTQYF
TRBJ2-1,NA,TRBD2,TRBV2,TGTGCCAGCGGGGAGACTAGCGGGAGGAGGACCAATGAGCAGTTCTTC,CASGETSGRRTNEQFF
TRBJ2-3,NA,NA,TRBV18,TGTGCCAGCCACGGCACCGGGACAACTTGGACAGATACGCAGTATTTT,CASHGTGTTWTDTQYF
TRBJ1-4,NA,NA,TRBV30,TGTGCCTGGAGATTAGGGTTGGGAGCTAATGAAAAACTGTTTTTT,CAWRLGLGANEKLFF
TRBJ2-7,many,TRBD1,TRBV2,TGTGCCAGCAGGGGGACAGGGTACGACGAGCAGTACTTC,CASRGTGYDEQYF
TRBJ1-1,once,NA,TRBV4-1,TGCGCCAGCAGCCAGGACCCCCTACAGGGAATGAACACTGAAGCTTTCTTT,CASSQDPLQGMNTEAFF
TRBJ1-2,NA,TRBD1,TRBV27,TGTGCCAGCAGCCGGAACAGGGGGCAGGATGGCTACACCTTC,CASSRNRGQDGYTF
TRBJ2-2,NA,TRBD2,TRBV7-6,TGTGCCAGCAGCTTAGAGGGGACTAGCGGGAACACCGGGGAGCTGTTTTTT,CASSLEGTSGNTGELFF
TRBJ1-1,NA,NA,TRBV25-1,TGTGCCAGCAGTGATCTCACTGAAGCTTTCTTT,CASSDLTEAFF